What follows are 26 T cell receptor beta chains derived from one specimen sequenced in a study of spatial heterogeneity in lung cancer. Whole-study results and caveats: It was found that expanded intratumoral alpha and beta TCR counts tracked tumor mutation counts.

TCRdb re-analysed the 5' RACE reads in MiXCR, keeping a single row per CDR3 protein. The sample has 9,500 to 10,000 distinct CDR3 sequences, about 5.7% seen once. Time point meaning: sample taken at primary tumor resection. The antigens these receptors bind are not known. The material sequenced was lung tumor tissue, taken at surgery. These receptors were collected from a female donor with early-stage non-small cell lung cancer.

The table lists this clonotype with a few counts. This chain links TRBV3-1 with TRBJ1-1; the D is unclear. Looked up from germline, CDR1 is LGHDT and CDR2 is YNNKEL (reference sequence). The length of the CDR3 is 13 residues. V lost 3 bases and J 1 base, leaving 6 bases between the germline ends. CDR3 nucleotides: TGTGCCAGCAGCCAGGGAGGGAACACTGAAGCTTTCTTT. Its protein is CASSQGGNTEAFF.

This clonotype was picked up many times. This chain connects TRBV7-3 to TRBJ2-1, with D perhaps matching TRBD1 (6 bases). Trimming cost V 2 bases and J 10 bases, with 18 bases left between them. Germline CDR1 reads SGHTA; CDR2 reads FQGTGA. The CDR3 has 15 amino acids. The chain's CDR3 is CASSLGFGTIREQFF. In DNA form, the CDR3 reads TGTGCCAGCAGCTTAGGTTTCGGGACAATAAGGGAGCAGTTCTTC.

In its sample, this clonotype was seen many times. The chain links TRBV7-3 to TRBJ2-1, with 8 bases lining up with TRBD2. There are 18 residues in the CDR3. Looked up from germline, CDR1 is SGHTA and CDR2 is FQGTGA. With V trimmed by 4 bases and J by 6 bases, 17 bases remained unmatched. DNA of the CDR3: TGTGCCAGCAGCTACACTAGCGGAGCTACCTACTCCGCCAATGAGCAGTTCTTC. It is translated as CASSYTSGATYSANEQFF.

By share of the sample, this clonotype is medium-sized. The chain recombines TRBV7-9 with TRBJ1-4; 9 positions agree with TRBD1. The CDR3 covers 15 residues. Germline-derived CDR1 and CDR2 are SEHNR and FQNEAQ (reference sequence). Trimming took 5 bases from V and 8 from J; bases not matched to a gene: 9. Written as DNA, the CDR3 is TGTGCCAGCAGCGATACCGGGACAGGGAGGGAAAAACTGTTTTTT. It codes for CASSDTGTGREKLFF.

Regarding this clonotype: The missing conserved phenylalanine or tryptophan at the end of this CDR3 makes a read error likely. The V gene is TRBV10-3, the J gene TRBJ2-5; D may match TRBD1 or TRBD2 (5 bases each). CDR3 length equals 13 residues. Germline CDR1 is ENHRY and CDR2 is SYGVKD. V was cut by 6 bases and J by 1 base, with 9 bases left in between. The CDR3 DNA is TGTGCCATCAGCCGAGGGGCCCAAGAGACCCAGTACTCC. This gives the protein CAISRGAQETQYS.

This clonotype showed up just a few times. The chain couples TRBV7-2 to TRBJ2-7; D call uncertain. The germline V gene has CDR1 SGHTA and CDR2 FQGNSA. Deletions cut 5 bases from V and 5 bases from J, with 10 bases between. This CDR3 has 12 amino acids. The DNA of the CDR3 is TGTGCCAGCAGCCAAGGAAGGAACGAGCAGTACTTC. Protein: CASSQGRNEQYF.

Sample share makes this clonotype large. The CDR3 sequence is CASSRVTGELFF. The CDR3 DNA reads as TGTGCCAGCAGCAGGGTTACCGGGGAGCTGTTTTTT. This chain joins TRBV5-6 and TRBJ2-2; unclear D gene. Trimming shortened V by 4 bases and J by 5 bases, and 6 bases separated the two germline ends. The CDR3 consists of 12 residues. Germline values: CDR1 SGHDT, CDR2 YYEEEE.

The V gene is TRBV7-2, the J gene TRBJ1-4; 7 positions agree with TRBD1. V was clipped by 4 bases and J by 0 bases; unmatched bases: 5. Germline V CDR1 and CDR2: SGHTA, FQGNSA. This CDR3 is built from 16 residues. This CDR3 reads CASSYRQGATNEKLFF. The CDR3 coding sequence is TGTGCCAGCAGCTACCGACAGGGTGCAACTAATGAAAAACTGTTTTTT.

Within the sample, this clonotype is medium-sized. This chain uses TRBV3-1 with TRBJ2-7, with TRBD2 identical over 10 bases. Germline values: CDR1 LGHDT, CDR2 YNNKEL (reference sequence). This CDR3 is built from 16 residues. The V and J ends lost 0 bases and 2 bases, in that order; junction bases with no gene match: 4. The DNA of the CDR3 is TGTGCCAGCAGCCAAGATCCTAGCGGGAGTGCCTACGAGCAGTACTTC. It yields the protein CASSQDPSGSAYEQYF.

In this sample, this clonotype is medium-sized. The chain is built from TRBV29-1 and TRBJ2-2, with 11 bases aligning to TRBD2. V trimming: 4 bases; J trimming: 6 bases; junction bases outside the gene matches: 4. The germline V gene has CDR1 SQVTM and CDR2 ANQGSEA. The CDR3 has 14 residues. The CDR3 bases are TGCAGCGTTGGACCTAGCGGGAGGCCCGGGGAGCTGTTTTTT. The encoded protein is CSVGPSGRPGELFF.

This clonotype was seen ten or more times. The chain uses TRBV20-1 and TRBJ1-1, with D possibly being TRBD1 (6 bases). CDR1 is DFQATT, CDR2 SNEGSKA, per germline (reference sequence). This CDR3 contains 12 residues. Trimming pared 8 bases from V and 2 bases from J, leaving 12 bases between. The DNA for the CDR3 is TGCAGTCAGGACAGTCGCAACACTGAAGCTTTCTTT. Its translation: CSQDSRNTEAFF.

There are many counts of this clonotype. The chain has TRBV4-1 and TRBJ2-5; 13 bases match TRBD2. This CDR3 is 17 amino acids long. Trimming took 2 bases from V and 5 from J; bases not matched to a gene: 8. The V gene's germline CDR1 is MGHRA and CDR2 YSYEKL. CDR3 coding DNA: TGCGCCAGCAGCCAACCAGGACTAGCGGGAGTTTTGGAGACCCAGTACTTC. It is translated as CASSQPGLAGVLETQYF.

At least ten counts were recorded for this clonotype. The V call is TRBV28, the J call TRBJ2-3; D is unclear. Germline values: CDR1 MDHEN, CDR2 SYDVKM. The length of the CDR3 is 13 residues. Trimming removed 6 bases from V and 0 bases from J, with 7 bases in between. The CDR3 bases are TGTGCCAGCAGATGGTCTAGCACAGATACGCAGTATTTT. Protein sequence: CASRWSSTDTQYF.

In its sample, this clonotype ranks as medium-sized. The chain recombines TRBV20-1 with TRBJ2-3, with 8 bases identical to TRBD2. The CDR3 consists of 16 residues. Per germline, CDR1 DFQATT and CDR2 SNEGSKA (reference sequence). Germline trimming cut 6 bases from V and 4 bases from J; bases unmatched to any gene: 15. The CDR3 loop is CSAPLGPGGGSDTQYF. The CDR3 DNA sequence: TGCAGTGCCCCACTGGGCCCTGGCGGGGGGTCAGATACGCAGTATTTT.

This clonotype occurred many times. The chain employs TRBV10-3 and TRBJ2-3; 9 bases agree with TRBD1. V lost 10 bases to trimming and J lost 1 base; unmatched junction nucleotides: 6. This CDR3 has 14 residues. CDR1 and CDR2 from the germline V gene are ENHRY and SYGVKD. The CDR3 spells CATSGDRGTDTQYF. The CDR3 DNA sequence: TGTGCCACCAGCGGGGACAGGGGCACAGATACGCAGTATTTT.

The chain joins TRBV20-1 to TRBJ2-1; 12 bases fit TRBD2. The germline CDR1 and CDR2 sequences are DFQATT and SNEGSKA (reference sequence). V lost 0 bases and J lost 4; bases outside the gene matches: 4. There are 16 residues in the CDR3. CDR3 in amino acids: CSARDPSGGEYNEQFF. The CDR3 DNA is TGCAGTGCTAGAGATCCTAGCGGGGGGGAGTACAATGAGCAGTTCTTC.

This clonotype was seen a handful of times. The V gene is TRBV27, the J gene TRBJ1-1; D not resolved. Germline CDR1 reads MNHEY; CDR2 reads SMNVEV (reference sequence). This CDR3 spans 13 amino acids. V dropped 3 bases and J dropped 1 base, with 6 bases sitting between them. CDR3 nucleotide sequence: TGTGCCAGCAGTTTTGATCAGAACACTGAAGCTTTCTTT. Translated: CASSFDQNTEAFF.

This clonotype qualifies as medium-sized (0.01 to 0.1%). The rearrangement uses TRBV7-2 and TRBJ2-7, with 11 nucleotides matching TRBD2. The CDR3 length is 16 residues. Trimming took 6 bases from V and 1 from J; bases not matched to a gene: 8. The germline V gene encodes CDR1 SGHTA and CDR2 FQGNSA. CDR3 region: CASSPRLAGPSYEQYV. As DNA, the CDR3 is TGTGCCAGCAGTCCTAGACTAGCGGGGCCATCCTACGAGCAGTACGTC.

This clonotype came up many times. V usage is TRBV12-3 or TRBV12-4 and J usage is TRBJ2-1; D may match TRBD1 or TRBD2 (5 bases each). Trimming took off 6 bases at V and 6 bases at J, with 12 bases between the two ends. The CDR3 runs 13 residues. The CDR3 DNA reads TGTGCCAGCAGCTGGGACCCTTTCAATGAGCAGTTCTTC. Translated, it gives CASSWDPFNEQFF.

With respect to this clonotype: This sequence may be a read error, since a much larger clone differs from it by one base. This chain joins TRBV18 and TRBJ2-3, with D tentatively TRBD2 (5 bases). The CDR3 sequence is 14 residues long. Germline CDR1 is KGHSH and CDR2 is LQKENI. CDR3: CANSPFQREDTQYF. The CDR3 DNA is TGTGCCAACTCACCGTTTCAGAGGGAAGATACGCAGTATTTT.

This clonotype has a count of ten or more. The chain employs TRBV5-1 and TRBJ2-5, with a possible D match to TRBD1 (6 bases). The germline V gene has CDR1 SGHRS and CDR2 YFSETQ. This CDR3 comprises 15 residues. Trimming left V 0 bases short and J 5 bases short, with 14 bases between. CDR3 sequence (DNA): TGCGCCAGCAGCTTGGGGGGACATACGAGGGAGACCCAGTACTTC. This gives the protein CASSLGGHTRETQYF.

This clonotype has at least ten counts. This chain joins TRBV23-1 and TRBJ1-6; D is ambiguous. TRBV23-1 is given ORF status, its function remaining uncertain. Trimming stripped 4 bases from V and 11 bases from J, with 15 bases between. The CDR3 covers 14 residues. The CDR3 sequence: CASSREGIVAPLHF. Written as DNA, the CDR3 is TGCGCCAGCAGTCGGGAGGGTATTGTGGCACCCCTCCACTTT.

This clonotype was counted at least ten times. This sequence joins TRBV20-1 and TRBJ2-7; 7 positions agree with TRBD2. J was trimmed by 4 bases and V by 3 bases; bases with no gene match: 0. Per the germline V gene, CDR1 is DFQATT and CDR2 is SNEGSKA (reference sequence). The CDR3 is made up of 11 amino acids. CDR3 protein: CSASGGYEQYV. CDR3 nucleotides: TGCAGTGCTAGCGGGGGGTACGAGCAGTACGTC.

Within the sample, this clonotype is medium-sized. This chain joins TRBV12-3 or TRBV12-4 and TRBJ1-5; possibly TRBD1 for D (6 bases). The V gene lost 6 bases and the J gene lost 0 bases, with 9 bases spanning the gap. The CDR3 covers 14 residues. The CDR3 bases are TGTGCCAGCAGCATACAGGGTAGCAATCAGCCCCAGCATTTT. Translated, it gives CASSIQGSNQPQHF.

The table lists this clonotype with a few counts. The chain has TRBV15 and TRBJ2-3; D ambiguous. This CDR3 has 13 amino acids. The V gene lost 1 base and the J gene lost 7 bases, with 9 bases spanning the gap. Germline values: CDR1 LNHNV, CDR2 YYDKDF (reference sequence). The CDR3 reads CATSRGNRYTQYF. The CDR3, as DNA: TGTGCCACCAGCAGAGGAAACAGATATACGCAGTATTTT.

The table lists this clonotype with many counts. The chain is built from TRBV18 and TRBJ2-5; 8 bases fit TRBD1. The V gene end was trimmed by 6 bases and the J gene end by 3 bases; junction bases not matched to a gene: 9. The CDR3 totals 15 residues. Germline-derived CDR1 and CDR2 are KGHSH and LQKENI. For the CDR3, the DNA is TGTGCCAGCTCGCGTCTCCCGGACAGGGAAGAGACCCAGTACTTC. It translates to CASSRLPDREETQYF.